The present T cell receptor beta chain was sequenced within a study of T-cell memory formation after mild COVID-19. Study outcomes and limitations: Unconfirmed was the SARS-CoV-2 specificity of second-wave clones that peaked on day 37. Pre-infection memory showed some responding clones, and this suggested that cross-reactive memory joined.

Germline assignment: CDR1 MDHEN and CDR2 SYDVKM. There are 14 residues in the CDR3. V was trimmed by 3 bases and J by 2 bases, leaving 10 bases between them. With respect to this clonotype: Its antigen is currently unknown.

TCRdb itself ran the 5' RACE reads through MiXCR, one entry per CDR3 protein. The data hold about 180,000 distinct CDR3 sequences, with about 18% observed a single time. Sequenced material: PBMCs or a T cell subset sorted from them (not recorded which). The TCR was taken from a man in his late teens or twenties who had mild COVID-19 (a few samples of this study predate the infection). Cell type and time point are not known. This chain joins TRBV28 and TRBJ2-5, with D possibly matching TRBD1 (6 bases). The CDR3 region has the DNA TGTGCCAGCAGTTTCCAGGACAGACAAGAGACCCAGTACTTC. Amino acid sequence: CASSFQDRQETQYF.